Shown below are 8 T cell receptor beta chains from a single sample sequenced in a study of response to subunit inactivated influenza vaccine. TCRdb passed the RT-PCR reads through MiXCR, listing each CDR3 protein once. This sample yields about 190,000 distinct CDR3 sequences, of which about 15% are seen a single time; approximately 25% belongs to the top ten. Sequenced here: CD8+ T cells sorted from PBMCs, sampled roughly 5 days after vaccination. Every receptor here comes from a man in his fifties who received an inactivated influenza vaccine.

This clonotype was found a few times. The chain recombines TRBV2 with TRBJ1-2, with TRBD1 matching 8 bases. Unmatched junction bases numbered 6, after V lost 9 bases and J lost 3 bases. This CDR3 spans 13 amino acids. Germline V lookup: CDR1 SNHLY, CDR2 FYNNEI. CDR3 amino acids: CASRDRQDYGYTF. The CDR3 nucleotides are TGTGCCAGTCGGGACAGGCAAGACTATGGCTACACCTTC.

The rearrangement uses TRBV21-1 and TRBJ2-3; whether TRBD2, the table's D call, matches the DNA was not checked. TRBV21-1 is a documented pseudogene. This CDR3 is built from 16 residues. For the CDR3, the DNA is TGTGCCAGCAGCAAAGAGGATAGCGCACCGGCAGATACGCAGTATTTT. Amino acids: CASSKEDSAPADTQYF.

The table lists this clonotype with a few counts. The gene calls are TRBV29-1 and TRBJ2-3; no firm D call. The CDR3 has 13 residues. The V end lost 6 bases, the J end lost 5 bases, and 15 bases lay between the germline ends. The V gene's germline CDR1 is SQVTM and CDR2 ANQGSEA. The CDR3 DNA follows: TGCAGCGTCCTGGAGTGGGTGGGAGATACGCAGTATTTT. Amino acid sequence: CSVLEWVGDTQYF.

The V and J genes are TRBV4-3 and TRBJ2-7; the match to TRBD1 covers 8 bases. Trimming took 0 bases from V and 6 from J; bases not matched to a gene: 10. Germline-derived CDR1 and CDR2 are LGHNA and YSLEER. This CDR3 comprises 16 residues. CDR3 in DNA: TGCGCCAGCAGCCAAGATACTAGGCAGGGGGCTTCCGAGCAGTACTTC. Protein sequence: CASSQDTRQGASEQYF.

The chain links TRBV2 to TRBJ2-1; 14 bases agree with TRBD2. The CDR3 has 19 amino acids. Germline V gene data show CDR1 as SNHLY and CDR2 as FYNNEI. V gave up 6 bases and J gave up 2 bases; unmatched junction bases: 12. The chain's CDR3 is CASRGDEGLAGETYNEQFF. The DNA of the CDR3 is TGTGCCAGCAGAGGCGACGAGGGACTAGCGGGAGAGACCTACAATGAGCAGTTCTTC.

In the case of this clonotype: One base away lies a much larger clone, so this may be a sequencing read error. This rearrangement joins TRBV12-3 or TRBV12-4 to TRBJ2-3; possibly TRBD2 for D (6 bases). The CDR3 totals 17 residues. Trimming removed 5 bases at V and 1 base at J, with 19 bases between. As DNA, the CDR3 is TGTGCCAGCAGTGGGACTGGCGGTTATGTGGGCACAGATACGCAGTATTTT. Protein: CASSGTGGYVGTDTQYF.

The rearrangement joins TRBV7-9 to TRBJ2-3; 8 nucleotides match TRBD2. V trimming: 7 bases; J trimming: 6 bases; junction bases outside the gene matches: 9. Germline V gene data show CDR1 as SEHNR and CDR2 as FQNEAQ (reference sequence). This CDR3 is 14 amino acids long. Written as DNA, the CDR3 is TGTGCCAGCATCGACAGCGGGGGAGAGGATACGCAGTATTTT. As protein: CASIDSGGEDTQYF.

This clonotype was counted a few times. The chain uses TRBV4-3 and TRBJ1-4, with D possibly TRBD1 on 5 matching bases. Germline V lookup: CDR1 LGHNA, CDR2 YSLEER. The CDR3 consists of 16 residues. Trimming pared 3 bases from V and 0 bases from J, leaving 11 bases between. DNA for the CDR3: TGCGCCAGCAGCCAGAGTCCGGGGGCAACTAATGAAAAACTGTTTTTT. It is translated as CASSQSPGATNEKLFF.